Each of the 9 T cell receptor beta chains below was sequenced from the same sample in a study of T-cell memory formation after mild COVID-19. TCRdb re-analysed the 5' RACE reads in MiXCR, keeping a single row per CDR3 protein. The sample carries more than 450,000 distinct CDR3 sequences, approximately 18% recorded once. Material: PBMCs or a T cell subset sorted from them (not recorded which). These TCRs come from an adult woman who had mild COVID-19 (a few samples of this study predate the infection). Cell type and time point are not known.

This clonotype occurred a few times. This sequence joins TRBV7-6 and TRBJ2-3; 9 bases are a match to TRBD2. There are 15 residues in the CDR3. The germline V gene has CDR1 SGHVS and CDR2 FNYEAQ. The V and J ends lost 2 bases and 3 bases, in that order; junction bases with no gene match: 3. The CDR3 nucleotides read TGTGCCAGCAGCTTACCTAGCGGGGCTACAGATACGCAGTATTTT. The encoded protein is CASSLPSGATDTQYF.

The sample holds a few counts of this clonotype. The V call is TRBV27, the J call TRBJ2-7; 7 positions match TRBD1. The CDR3 has 15 amino acids. The V gene end was trimmed by 1 base and the J gene end by 0 bases; junction bases not matched to a gene: 3. Germline CDR1 and CDR2: MNHEY and SMNVEV (reference sequence). Here the CDR3 reads CASSLYGDSSYEQYF. The CDR3 region has the DNA TGTGCCAGCAGTTTATACGGGGACAGCTCCTACGAGCAGTACTTC.

This clonotype has a handful of counts. The chain recombines TRBV7-2 with TRBJ2-1, with D possibly TRBD2 on 5 matching bases. Germline-derived CDR1 and CDR2 are SGHTA and FQGNSA. The CDR3 covers 16 residues. Trimming removed 5 bases from V and 0 bases from J, with 14 bases in between. CDR3 residues: CASSQNGLSSYNEQFF. The CDR3 DNA reads TGTGCCAGCAGCCAAAACGGACTGAGCTCCTACAATGAGCAGTTCTTC.

This chain joins TRBV7-2 and TRBJ1-4; TRBD1 aligns across 8 bases. The CDR3 has 15 amino acids. V dropped 5 bases and J dropped 6; count of bases not matched to a gene: 8. In germline, CDR1 is SGHTA, CDR2 FQGNSA. The CDR3 nucleotides read TGTGCCAGCAGCGCGATGGGACAGGACCATGAAAAACTGTTTTTT. Its translation is CASSAMGQDHEKLFF.

The chain joins TRBV20-1 to TRBJ2-1, with 8 nucleotides matching TRBD2. Germline V gives CDR1 DFQATT, CDR2 SNEGSKA (reference sequence). V shed 4 bases and J 7 bases; nucleotides not matched to a gene: 6. This CDR3 has 13 amino acids. The CDR3 region is CSATGRAANEQFF. Here the CDR3 DNA reads TGCAGTGCTACCGGGAGGGCCGCAAATGAGCAGTTCTTC.

This clonotype was detected once. V is TRBV6-5 and J is TRBJ2-1, with 11 bases that match TRBD2. Germline V gene sequence: CDR1 MNHEY, CDR2 SVGAGI. The V gene end was trimmed by 6 bases and the J gene end by 1 base; junction bases not matched to a gene: 8. The length of the CDR3 is 17 residues. The CDR3 DNA reads as TGTGCCAGCAGCAATGTAGCGGGAGGGCCGTCCTACAATGAGCAGTTCTTC. Its translation is CASSNVAGGPSYNEQFF.

This clonotype has a handful of counts. The CDR3 here is CAISPLADNEQFF. CDR3 in DNA: TGTGCCATCAGCCCCCTAGCCGACAATGAGCAGTTCTTC. The chain uses TRBV10-3 and TRBJ2-1; weak D call: TRBD2 (5 bases). The ends were cut back, 6 bases at V and 5 bases at J, with 11 bases in the middle. Germline CDR1 and CDR2: ENHRY and SYGVKD. The CDR3 extends over 13 amino acids.

This clonotype was seen more than once but under ten times. V and J are TRBV4-2 and TRBJ1-3; D is uncertain. With 0 bases removed from V and 0 bases from J, the gap between germline ends came to 18 bases. This CDR3 has 19 residues. The V gene's germline CDR1 is LGHNA and CDR2 YNFKEQ. In DNA, the CDR3 is TGTGCCAGCAGCCAAGATCGTCGGCAGGCCTCGGTCTCTGGAAACACCATATATTTT. This sequence encodes CASSQDRRQASVSGNTIYF.

The chain is built from TRBV20-1 and TRBJ2-5, with TRBD1 identical over 7 bases. CDR3 length equals 13 residues. CDR1 is DFQATT, CDR2 SNEGSKA, per germline (reference sequence). The V segment lost 3 bases and the J segment 5 bases; nucleotides outside the gene matches: 6. The CDR3 reads CSASKTGLETQYF. The DNA for the CDR3 is TGCAGTGCTAGTAAGACAGGGTTGGAGACCCAGTACTTC.